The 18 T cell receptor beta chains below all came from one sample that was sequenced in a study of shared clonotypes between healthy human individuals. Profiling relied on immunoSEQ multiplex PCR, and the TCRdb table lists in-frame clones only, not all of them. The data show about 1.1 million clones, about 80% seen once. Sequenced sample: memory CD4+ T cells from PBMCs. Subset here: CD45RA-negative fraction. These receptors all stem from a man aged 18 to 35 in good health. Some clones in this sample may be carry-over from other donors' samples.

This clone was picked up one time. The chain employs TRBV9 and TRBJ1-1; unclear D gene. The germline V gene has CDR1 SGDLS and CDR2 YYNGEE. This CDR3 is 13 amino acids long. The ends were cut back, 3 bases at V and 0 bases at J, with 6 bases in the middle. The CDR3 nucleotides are TGTGCCAGCAGCGACGCCTTGAACACTGAAGCTTTCTTT. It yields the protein CASSDALNTEAFF.

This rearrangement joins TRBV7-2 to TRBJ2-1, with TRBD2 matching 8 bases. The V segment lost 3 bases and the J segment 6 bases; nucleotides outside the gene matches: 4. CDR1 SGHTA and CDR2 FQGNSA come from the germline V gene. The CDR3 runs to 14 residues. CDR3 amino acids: CASSFGRAFNEQFF. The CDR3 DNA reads TGTGCCAGCAGCTTCGGGAGGGCCTTCAATGAGCAGTTCTTC.

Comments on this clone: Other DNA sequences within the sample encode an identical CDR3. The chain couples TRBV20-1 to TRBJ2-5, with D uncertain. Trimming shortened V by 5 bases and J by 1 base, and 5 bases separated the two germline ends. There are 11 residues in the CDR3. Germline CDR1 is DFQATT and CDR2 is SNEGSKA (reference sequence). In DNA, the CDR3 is TGCAGTGCTCTAGTCCAAGAGACCCAGTACTTC. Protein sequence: CSALVQETQYF.

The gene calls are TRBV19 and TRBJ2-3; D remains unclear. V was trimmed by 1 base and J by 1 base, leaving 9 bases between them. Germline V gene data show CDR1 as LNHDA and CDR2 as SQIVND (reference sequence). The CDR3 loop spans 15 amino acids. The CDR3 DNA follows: TGTGCCAGTAGTATAGTTGCCGGAGGCACAGATACGCAGTATTTT. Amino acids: CASSIVAGGTDTQYF.

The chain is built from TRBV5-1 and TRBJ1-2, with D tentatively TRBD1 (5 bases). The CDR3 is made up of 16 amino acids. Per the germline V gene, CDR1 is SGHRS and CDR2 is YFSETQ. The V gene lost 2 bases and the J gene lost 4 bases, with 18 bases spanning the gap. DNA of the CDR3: TGCGCCAGCAGCTTAGCAGGGCCTCCGATGCTCTATGGCTACACCTTC. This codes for CASSLAGPPMLYGYTF.

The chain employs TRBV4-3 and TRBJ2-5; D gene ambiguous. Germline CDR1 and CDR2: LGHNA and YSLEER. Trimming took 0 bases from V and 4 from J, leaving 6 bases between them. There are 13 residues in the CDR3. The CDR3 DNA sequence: TGCGCCAGCAGCCAAGAGGTGAGAGAGACCCAGTACTTC. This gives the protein CASSQEVRETQYF.

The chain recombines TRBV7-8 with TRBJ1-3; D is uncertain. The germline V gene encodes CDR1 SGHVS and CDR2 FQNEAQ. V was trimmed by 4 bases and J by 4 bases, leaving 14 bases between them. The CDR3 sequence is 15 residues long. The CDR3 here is CASSSARISGNTIYF. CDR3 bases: TGTGCCAGCAGCTCGGCGAGAATTTCAGGAAACACCATATATTTT.

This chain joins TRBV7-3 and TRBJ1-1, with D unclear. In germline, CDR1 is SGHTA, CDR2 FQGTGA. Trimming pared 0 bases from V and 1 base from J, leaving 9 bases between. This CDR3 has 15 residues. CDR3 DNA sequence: TGTGCCAGCAGCTTAACCAGGAGCGGGAACACTGAAGCTTTCTTT. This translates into CASSLTRSGNTEAFF.

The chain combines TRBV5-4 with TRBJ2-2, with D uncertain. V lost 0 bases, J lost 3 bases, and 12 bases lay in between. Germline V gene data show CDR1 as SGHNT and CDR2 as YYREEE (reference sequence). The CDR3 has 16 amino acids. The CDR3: CASSLVGQRYTGELFF. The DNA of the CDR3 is TGTGCCAGCAGCTTGGTGGGTCAGAGATACACCGGGGAGCTGTTTTTT.

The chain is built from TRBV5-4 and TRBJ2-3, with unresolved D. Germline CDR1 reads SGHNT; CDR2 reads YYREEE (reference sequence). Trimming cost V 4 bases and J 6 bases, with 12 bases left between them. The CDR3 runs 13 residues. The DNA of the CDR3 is TGTGCCAGCAGCCCCCCCCGAGCGGATACGCAGTATTTT. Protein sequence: CASSPPRADTQYF.

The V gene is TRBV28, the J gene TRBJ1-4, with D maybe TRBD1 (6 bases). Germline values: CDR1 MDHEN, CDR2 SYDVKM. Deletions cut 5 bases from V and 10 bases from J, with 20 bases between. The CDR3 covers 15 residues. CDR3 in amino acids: CASSRQGLRMGKLFF. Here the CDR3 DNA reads TGTGCCAGCAGTCGGCAGGGGCTTCGAATGGGAAAACTGTTTTTT.

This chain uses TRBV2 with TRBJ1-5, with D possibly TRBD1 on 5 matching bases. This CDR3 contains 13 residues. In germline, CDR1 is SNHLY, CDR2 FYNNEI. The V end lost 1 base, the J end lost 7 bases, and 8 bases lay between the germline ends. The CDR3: CASSEGGDQPQHF. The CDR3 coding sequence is TGTGCCAGCAGTGAAGGGGGCGACCAGCCCCAGCATTTT.

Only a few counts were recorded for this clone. CDR3 sequence reads: CASSPSRRDMNTEAFF. In DNA form, the CDR3 reads TGTGCCAGCAGTCCCTCCCGGAGGGATATGAACACTGAAGCTTTCTTT. V is TRBV27 and J is TRBJ1-1; no definite D call. The CDR3 consists of 16 residues. With 5 bases removed from V and 0 bases from J, the gap between germline ends came to 16 bases. CDR1 MNHEY and CDR2 SMNVEV come from the germline V gene (reference sequence).

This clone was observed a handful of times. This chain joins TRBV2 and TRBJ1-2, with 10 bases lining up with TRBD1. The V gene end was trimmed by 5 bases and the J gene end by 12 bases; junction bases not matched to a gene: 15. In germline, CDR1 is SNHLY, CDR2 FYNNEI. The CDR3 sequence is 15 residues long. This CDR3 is CASSQIGTGVVGNTF. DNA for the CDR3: TGTGCCAGCAGTCAGATCGGGACAGGGGTTGTTGGTAACACCTTC.

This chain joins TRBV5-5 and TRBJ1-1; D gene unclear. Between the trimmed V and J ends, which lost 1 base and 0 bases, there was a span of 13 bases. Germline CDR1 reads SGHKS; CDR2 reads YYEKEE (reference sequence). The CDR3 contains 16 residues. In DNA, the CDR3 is TGTGCCAGCAGCTTGTGGGATCTCTGGTTGAACACTGAAGCTTTCTTT. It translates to CASSLWDLWLNTEAFF.

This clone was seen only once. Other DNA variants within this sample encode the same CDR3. CDR3 residues: CASSINYEQYF. The CDR3 bases are TGTGCCAGCAGTATTAACTACGAGCAGTACTTC. The chain has TRBV28 and TRBJ2-7; D unclear. V gave up 5 bases and J gave up 3 bases, with 5 bases separating them. This CDR3 contains 11 residues. The germline gives CDR1 MDHEN, CDR2 SYDVKM.

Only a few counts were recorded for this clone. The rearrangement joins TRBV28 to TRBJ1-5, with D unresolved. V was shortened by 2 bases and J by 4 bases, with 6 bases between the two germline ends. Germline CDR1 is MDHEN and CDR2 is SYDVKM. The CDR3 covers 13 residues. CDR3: CASSLIRNQPQHF. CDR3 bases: TGTGCCAGCAGTTTAATTAGGAATCAGCCCCAGCATTTT.

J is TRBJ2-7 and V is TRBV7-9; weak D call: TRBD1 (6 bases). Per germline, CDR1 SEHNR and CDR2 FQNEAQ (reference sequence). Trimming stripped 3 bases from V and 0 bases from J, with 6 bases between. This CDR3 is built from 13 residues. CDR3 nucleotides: TGTGCCAGCAGCTTGGGGGCCTCCTACGAGCAGTACTTC. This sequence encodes CASSLGASYEQYF.